This TCR beta chain originates from a study of T cell repertoires in cytomegalovirus infection. Overall study context: CMV epitopes used comprised recently identified HLA-C-restricted ones and well-studied HLA-B-restricted ones. Public signatures in TCR beta pointed to CMV infection and matching HLA type. General study results and limits: Carriage of CMV together with the relevant HLA was identifiable through cumulative public TCR beta family frequency. HLA-C-restricted CMV-specific TCR beta clonotypes prevailed in the ex vivo response.

TCRdb reanalysed the reads using MiXCR and keeps one entry per CDR3 protein. This sample yields 300,000 to 400,000 distinct CDR3 sequences, of which 25% to 30% are seen a single time; 20% belongs to the top ten. In this sample, this clonotype turned up a few times. The target antigen is unknown. The CDR3 totals 20 residues. Germline assignment: CDR1 SGHAT and CDR2 FQNNGV. V shed 1 base and J 0 bases; nucleotides not matched to a gene: 11. The receptor comes from a human donor in good health (CMV status not recorded). Some clones in this sample may be carry-over from other donors' samples. Sample: cultured PBMCs, taken from culture after CMV antigen stimulation. This rearrangement joins TRBV11-2 to TRBJ2-6; 8 bases align to TRBD1. The CDR3 nucleotides read TGTGCCAGCAGCTTAGTAACAGGGGGGACAATGAGCTCTGGGGCCAACGTCCTGACTTTC. Translating gives CASSLVTGGTMSSGANVLTF.